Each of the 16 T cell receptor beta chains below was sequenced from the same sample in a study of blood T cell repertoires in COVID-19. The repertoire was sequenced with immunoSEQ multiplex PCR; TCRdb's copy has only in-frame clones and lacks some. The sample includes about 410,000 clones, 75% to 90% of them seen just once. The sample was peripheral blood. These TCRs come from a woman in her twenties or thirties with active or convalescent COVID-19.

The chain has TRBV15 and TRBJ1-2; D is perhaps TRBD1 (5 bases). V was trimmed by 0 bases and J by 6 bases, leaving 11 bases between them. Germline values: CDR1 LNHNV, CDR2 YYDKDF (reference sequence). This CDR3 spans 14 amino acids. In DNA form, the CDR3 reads TGTGCCACCAGCAGAGATGGCAGGGAGGATGGCTACACCTTC. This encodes CATSRDGREDGYTF.

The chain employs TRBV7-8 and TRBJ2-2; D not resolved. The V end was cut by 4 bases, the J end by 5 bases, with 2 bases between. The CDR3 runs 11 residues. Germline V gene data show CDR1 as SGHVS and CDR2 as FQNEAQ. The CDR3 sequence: CASSSTGELFF. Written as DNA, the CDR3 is TGTGCCAGCAGCTCAACCGGGGAGCTGTTTTTT.

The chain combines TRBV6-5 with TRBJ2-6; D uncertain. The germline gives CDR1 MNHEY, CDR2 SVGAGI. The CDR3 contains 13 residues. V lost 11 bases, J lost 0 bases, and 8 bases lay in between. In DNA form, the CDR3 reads TGTGCCGCACGGGTCTCTGGGGCCAACGTCCTGACTTTC. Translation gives CAARVSGANVLTF.

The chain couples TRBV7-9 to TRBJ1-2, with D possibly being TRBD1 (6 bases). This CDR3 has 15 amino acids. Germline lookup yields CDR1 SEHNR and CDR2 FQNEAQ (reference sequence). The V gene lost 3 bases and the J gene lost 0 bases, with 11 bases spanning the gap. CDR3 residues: CASSFVTGTNYGYTF. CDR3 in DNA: TGTGCCAGCAGCTTTGTGACAGGCACTAACTATGGCTACACCTTC.

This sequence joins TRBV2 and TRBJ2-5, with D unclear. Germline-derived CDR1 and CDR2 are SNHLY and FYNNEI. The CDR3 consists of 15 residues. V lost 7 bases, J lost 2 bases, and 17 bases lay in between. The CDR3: CASTPVPYLQETQYF. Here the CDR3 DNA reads TGTGCCAGCACCCCTGTCCCCTATTTACAAGAGACCCAGTACTTC.

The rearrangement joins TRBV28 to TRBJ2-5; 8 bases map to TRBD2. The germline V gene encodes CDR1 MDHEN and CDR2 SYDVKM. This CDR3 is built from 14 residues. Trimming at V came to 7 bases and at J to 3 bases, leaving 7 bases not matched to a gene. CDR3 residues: CASTPSGGKETQYF. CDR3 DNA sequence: TGTGCCAGCACGCCCAGCGGGGGAAAAGAGACCCAGTACTTC.

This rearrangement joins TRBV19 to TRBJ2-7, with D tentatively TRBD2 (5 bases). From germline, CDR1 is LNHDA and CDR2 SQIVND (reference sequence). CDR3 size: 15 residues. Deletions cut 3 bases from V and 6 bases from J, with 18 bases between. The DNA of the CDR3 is TGTGCCAGTAGTATGAATTGGGAGTCCCTACGCGAGCAGTACTTC. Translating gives CASSMNWESLREQYF.

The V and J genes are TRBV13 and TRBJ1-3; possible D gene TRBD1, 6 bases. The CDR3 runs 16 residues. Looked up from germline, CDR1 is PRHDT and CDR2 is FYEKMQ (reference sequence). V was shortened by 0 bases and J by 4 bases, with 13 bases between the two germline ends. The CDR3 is CASSLGDSLGGNTIYF. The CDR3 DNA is TGTGCCAGCAGCTTAGGGGACAGCCTCGGGGGAAACACCATATATTTT.

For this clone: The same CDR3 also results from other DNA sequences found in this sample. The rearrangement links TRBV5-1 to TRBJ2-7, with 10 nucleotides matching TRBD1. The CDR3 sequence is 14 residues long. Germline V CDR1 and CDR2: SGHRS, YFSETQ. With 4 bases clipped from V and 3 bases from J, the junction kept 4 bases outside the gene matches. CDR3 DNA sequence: TGCGCCAGCAGCACCGGGACAGGGGACTACGAGCAGTACTTC. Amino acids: CASSTGTGDYEQYF.

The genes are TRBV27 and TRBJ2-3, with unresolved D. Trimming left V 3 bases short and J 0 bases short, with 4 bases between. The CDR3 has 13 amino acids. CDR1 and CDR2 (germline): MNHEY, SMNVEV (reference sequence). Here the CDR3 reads CASSFRSTDTQYF. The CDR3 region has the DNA TGTGCCAGCAGTTTCCGTAGCACAGATACGCAGTATTTT.

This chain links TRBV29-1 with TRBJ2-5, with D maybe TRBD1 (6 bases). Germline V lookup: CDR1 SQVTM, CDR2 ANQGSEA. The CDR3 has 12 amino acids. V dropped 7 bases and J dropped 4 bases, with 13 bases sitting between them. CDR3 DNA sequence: TGCAGCGGCCTCCAGGGGCCAGAGACCCAGTACTTC. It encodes CSGLQGPETQYF. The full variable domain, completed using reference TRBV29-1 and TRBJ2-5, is SAVISQKPSRDICQRGTSLTIQCQVDSQVTMMFWYRQQPGQSLTLIATANQGSEATYESGFVIDKFPISRPNLTFSTLTVSNMSPEDSSIYLCSGLQGPETQYFGPGTRLLVL.

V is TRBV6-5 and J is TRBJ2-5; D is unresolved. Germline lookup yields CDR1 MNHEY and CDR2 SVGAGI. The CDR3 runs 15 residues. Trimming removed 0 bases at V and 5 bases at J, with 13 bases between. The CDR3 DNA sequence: TGTGCCAGCAGTTACTCGGTTGGGCCGGTTGAGACCCAGTACTTC. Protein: CASSYSVGPVETQYF.

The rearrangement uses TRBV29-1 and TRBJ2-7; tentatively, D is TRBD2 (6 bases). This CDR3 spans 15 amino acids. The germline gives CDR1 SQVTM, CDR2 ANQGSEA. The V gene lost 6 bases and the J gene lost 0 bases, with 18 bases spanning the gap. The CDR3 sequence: CSVTMPGLNSYEQYF. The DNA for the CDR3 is TGCAGCGTCACTATGCCGGGACTCAACTCCTACGAGCAGTACTTC.

The CDR3 DNA follows: TGCGCCAGCAGCTTGTCAGGAAGCTCTGGAAACACCATATATTTT. Protein sequence: CASSLSGSSGNTIYF. The chain links TRBV5-1 to TRBJ1-3, with D hard to call. Per the germline V gene, CDR1 is SGHRS and CDR2 is YFSETQ. Trimming removed 1 base at V and 0 bases at J, with 8 bases between. This CDR3 is 15 amino acids long.

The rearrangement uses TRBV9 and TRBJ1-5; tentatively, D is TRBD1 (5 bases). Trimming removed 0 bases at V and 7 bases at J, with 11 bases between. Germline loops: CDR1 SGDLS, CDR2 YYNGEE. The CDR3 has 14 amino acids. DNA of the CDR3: TGTGCCAGCAGCGTAGGTCAGGGTACCCAGCCCCAGCATTTT. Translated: CASSVGQGTQPQHF. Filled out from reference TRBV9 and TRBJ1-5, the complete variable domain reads DSGVTQTPKHLITATGQRVTLRCSPRSGDLSVYWYQQSLDQGLQFLIQYYNGEERAKGNILERFSAQQFPDLHSELNLSSLELGDSALYFCASSVGQGTQPQHFGDGTRLSIL.

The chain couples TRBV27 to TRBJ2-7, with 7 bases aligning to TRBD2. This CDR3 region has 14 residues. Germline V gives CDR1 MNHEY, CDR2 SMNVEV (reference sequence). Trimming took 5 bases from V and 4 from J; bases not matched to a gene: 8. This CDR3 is CASSPRGLMYEQYF. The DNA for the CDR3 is TGTGCCAGCAGTCCTAGGGGACTAATGTACGAGCAGTACTTC.